These 27 T cell receptor beta chains came from one sample sequenced in a study of blood T cell repertoires in COVID-19. Sequencing used immunoSEQ multiplex PCR; TCRdb keeps in-frame clones, though not all of them. The sample has some 340,000 clones, roughly 90% seen once; the top ten hold roughly 3.6%. The sample was PBMCs or T cells enriched from blood (not recorded which). Receptors originate from a woman aged 25-40 years who had been exposed to COVID-19.

The chain uses TRBV5-4 and TRBJ1-2; 11 nucleotides agree with TRBD1. Germline values: CDR1 SGHNT, CDR2 YYREEE (reference sequence). The CDR3 spans 13 residues. The trim removed 7 bases at V and 5 bases at J, leaving 4 bases unmatched. The CDR3 here is CASGGQGAYGYTF. The CDR3 DNA follows: TGTGCCAGCGGTGGACAGGGGGCGTATGGCTACACCTTC.

The CDR3 coding sequence is TGTGCCAGTAGTATGGCTGGAGATACGCAGTATTTT. Translation gives CASSMAGDTQYF. The chain uses TRBV19 and TRBJ2-3; D gene ambiguous. CDR3 size: 12 residues. The ends were cut back, 3 bases at V and 5 bases at J, with 6 bases in the middle. Germline V gene data show CDR1 as LNHDA and CDR2 as SQIVND (reference sequence). The full variable domain, in which reference TRBV19 and TRBJ2-3 provide the parts outside the CDR3, is DGGITQSPKYLFRKEGQNVTLSCEQNLNHDAMYWYRQDPGQGLRLIYYSQIVNDFQKGDIAEGYSVSREKKESFPLTVTSAQKNPTAFYLCASSMAGDTQYFGPGTRLTVL.

This chain uses TRBV5-1 with TRBJ1-2; 8 positions agree with TRBD1. Trimming cost V 4 bases and J 10 bases; bases outside gene matches: 9. This CDR3 contains 13 residues. In germline, CDR1 is SGHRS, CDR2 YFSETQ. The CDR3 here is CASSSRGTGTYTF. Here the CDR3 DNA reads TGCGCCAGCAGCAGTAGGGGGACAGGAACCTACACCTTC.

V is TRBV7-9 and J is TRBJ1-1; TRBD1 matches at 8 bases. There are 14 residues in the CDR3. Germline CDR1 reads SEHNR; CDR2 reads FQNEAQ (reference sequence). Trimming cost V 5 bases and J 2 bases; bases outside gene matches: 4. The CDR3 reads CASSVQGANTEAFF. The CDR3 bases are TGTGCCAGCAGCGTCCAGGGGGCCAACACTGAAGCTTTCTTT.

A word on this clone: Other nucleotide sequences from this sample produce the same CDR3. This rearrangement joins TRBV5-1 to TRBJ1-2; 7 bases match TRBD1. The germline CDR1 and CDR2 sequences are SGHRS and YFSETQ. The CDR3 consists of 14 residues. Trimming removed 0 bases from V and 3 bases from J; junction bases left unmatched: 2. The CDR3 region is CASSLGTGDYGYTF. In DNA, the CDR3 is TGCGCCAGCAGCTTGGGAACAGGGGACTATGGCTACACCTTC. Full variable domain (remainder filled in from reference TRBV5-1 and TRBJ1-2): KAGVTQTPRYLIKTRGQQVTLSCSPISGHRSVSWYQQTPGQGLQFLFEYFSETQRNKGNFPGRFSGRQFSNSRSEMNVSTLELGDSALYLCASSLGTGDYGYTFGSGTRLTVV.

The CDR3 region has the DNA TGTGCCGGTCGGGGGGACTCGGGTACTGAAGCTTTCTTT. Amino acid sequence: CAGRGDSGTEAFF. The rearrangement links TRBV6-5 to TRBJ1-1, with D maybe TRBD1 (5 bases). Per the germline V gene, CDR1 is MNHEY and CDR2 is SVGAGI. This CDR3 has 13 residues. Trimming removed 11 bases from V and 5 bases from J, with 18 bases in between.

This chain links TRBV5-1 with TRBJ1-6, with D possibly matching TRBD1 (5 bases). Germline CDR1 SGHRS, CDR2 YFSETQ. V was cut by 5 bases and J by 5 bases, with 20 bases left in between. The CDR3 has 17 residues. The CDR3 nucleotides read TGCGCCAGCAGTCAATCTCCCAGGGTCCCAAATAATTCACCCCTCCACTTT. It is translated as CASSQSPRVPNNSPLHF. Full variable domain (outside the CDR3, taken from reference TRBV5-1 and TRBJ1-6): KAGVTQTPRYLIKTRGQQVTLSCSPISGHRSVSWYQQTPGQGLQFLFEYFSETQRNKGNFPGRFSGRQFSNSRSEMNVSTLELGDSALYLCASSQSPRVPNNSPLHFGNGTRLTVT.

This sequence joins TRBV5-6 and TRBJ1-1; TRBD1 matches at 7 bases. The CDR3 is made up of 16 amino acids. Germline CDR1 and CDR2: SGHDT and YYEEEE. V trimming: 0 bases; J trimming: 0 bases; junction bases outside the gene matches: 5. This chain's CDR3 is CASSLGVRGLNTEAFF. CDR3 coding DNA: TGTGCCAGCAGCTTGGGAGTGAGGGGGCTGAACACTGAAGCTTTCTTT.

This clone was recorded only once. The V gene is TRBV7-6, the J gene TRBJ1-3, with 8 bases fitting TRBD1. J gave up 2 bases and V 1 base, and 4 bases lay outside the gene matches. CDR1 is SGHVS, CDR2 FNYEAQ, per germline. This CDR3 comprises 16 residues. In DNA form, the CDR3 reads TGTGCCAGCAGCTTAGGGGCAGGGGGCGCTGGAAACACCATATATTTT. Translation gives CASSLGAGGAGNTIYF. The full variable domain, its missing parts supplied by reference TRBV7-6 and TRBJ1-3, is GAGVSQSPRYKVTKRGQDVALRCDPISGHVSLYWYRQALGQGPEFLTYFNYEAQQDKSGLPNDRFSAERPEGSISTLTIQRTEQRDSAMYRCASSLGAGGAGNTIYFGEGSWLTVV.

The rearrangement links TRBV6-1 to TRBJ1-2; 8 bases map to TRBD1. The germline gives CDR1 MNHNS, CDR2 SASEGT. This CDR3 has 17 residues. V shed 3 bases and J 3 bases; nucleotides not matched to a gene: 12. The CDR3 region is CASSDEAGGVRYYGYTF. Here the CDR3 DNA reads TGTGCCAGCAGTGATGAGGCAGGGGGCGTCCGCTACTATGGCTACACCTTC.

The chain recombines TRBV6-5 with TRBJ1-6; a possible D gene is TRBD1 (5 bases). Germline CDR1 is MNHEY and CDR2 is SVGAGI. V dropped 6 bases and J dropped 10 bases, with 13 bases sitting between them. CDR3 length: 13 residues. Here the CDR3 DNA reads TGTGCCAGCAGGGGGGGTCCTGAGTCACCCCTCCACTTT. This encodes CASRGGPESPLHF.

V usage is TRBV10-3 and J usage is TRBJ1-5; 7 positions agree with TRBD1. The J segment lost 6 bases and the V segment lost 3 bases, leaving 5 bases of the junction unmatched. Germline CDR1 ENHRY, CDR2 SYGVKD. The CDR3 runs 14 residues. CDR3 sequence: CAISDSGGSQPQHF. As DNA, the CDR3 is TGTGCCATCAGTGATTCAGGGGGTAGTCAGCCCCAGCATTTT.

V is TRBV6-5 and J is TRBJ2-2, with TRBD1 matching 7 bases. The ends lost 0 bases at V and 12 bases at J; junction bases unmatched: 13. This CDR3 region has 16 residues. Per the germline V gene, CDR1 is MNHEY and CDR2 is SVGAGI. The CDR3 bases are TGTGCCAGCAGTTACTCTTACAGGGGTTCTTCGGGGAAGCTGTTTTTT. Amino acid sequence: CASSYSYRGSSGKLFF.

The chain carries TRBV5-4 and TRBJ2-2, with TRBD2 matching over 8 bases. Germline CDR1 is SGHNT and CDR2 is YYREEE (reference sequence). The V segment lost 4 bases and the J segment 6 bases; nucleotides outside the gene matches: 11. The CDR3 runs 16 residues. As DNA, the CDR3 is TGTGCCAGCAGCCGCCATAGCGGGGTACGGGCCGGGGAGCTGTTTTTT. This sequence encodes CASSRHSGVRAGELFF.

The chain couples TRBV19 to TRBJ2-7; possible D gene TRBD1, 6 bases. This CDR3 spans 13 amino acids. Trimming took 3 bases from V and 3 from J, leaving 9 bases between them. Germline V gene lookup returns CDR1 LNHDA and CDR2 SQIVND (reference sequence). The CDR3 region has the DNA TGTGCCAGTAGTATGCCGGGACACTACGAGCAGTACTTC. This codes for CASSMPGHYEQYF.

The rearrangement joins TRBV4-1 to TRBJ1-1, with 8 bases matching TRBD1. This CDR3 is 15 amino acids long. Germline trimming cut 3 bases from V and 5 bases from J; bases unmatched to any gene: 8. The V gene's germline CDR1 is MGHRA and CDR2 YSYEKL. The CDR3 sequence: CASSHGQGGGTEAFF. The CDR3 bases are TGCGCCAGCAGCCATGGACAGGGAGGTGGGACTGAAGCTTTCTTT.

The rearrangement links TRBV5-1 to TRBJ2-3; a weak D match, TRBD1 (6 bases). There are 16 residues in the CDR3. Per germline, CDR1 SGHRS and CDR2 YFSETQ. V was trimmed by 4 bases and J by 3 bases, leaving 18 bases between them. CDR3 loop: CASSPYGQGKTDTQYF. The CDR3 nucleotides read TGCGCCAGCAGCCCCTATGGGCAGGGGAAAACAGATACGCAGTATTTT.

CDR3 sequence (DNA): TGTGCCAGCTCGCCTCCCGGGAGAGGGACCCAGTACTTC. Translating gives CASSPPGRGTQYF. V usage is TRBV18 and J usage is TRBJ2-5; TRBD2 might be the D (6 bases). Germline CDR1 and CDR2: KGHSH and LQKENI. CDR3 length equals 13 residues. Between the trimmed V and J ends, which lost 6 bases and 7 bases, there was a span of 15 bases.

The sample holds one count of this clone. The chain recombines TRBV10-2 with TRBJ1-2, with 8 bases fitting TRBD1. The length of the CDR3 is 14 residues. Germline V lookup: CDR1 WSHSY, CDR2 SAAADI. The V segment lost 8 bases and the J segment 5 bases; nucleotides outside the gene matches: 10. In nucleotides, the CDR3 is TGCGCCAGCCTTCCCCCCGGACAGGGTTATGGCTACACCTTC. Translation gives CASLPPGQGYGYTF.

The chain employs TRBV2 and TRBJ1-2; 12 bases align to TRBD1. V dropped 7 bases and J dropped 8; count of bases not matched to a gene: 5. Germline values: CDR1 SNHLY, CDR2 FYNNEI. The CDR3 has 13 amino acids. CDR3 in amino acids: CASTGTGGGGYTF. The CDR3 nucleotides are TGTGCCAGCACCGGGACAGGGGGCGGCGGCTACACCTTC.

The rearrangement links TRBV5-1 to TRBJ1-5; 8 bases match TRBD1. Germline-derived CDR1 and CDR2 are SGHRS and YFSETQ. Losses at the gene ends were 1 base for V and 6 bases for J; bases not matched to a gene: 6. The CDR3 is made up of 15 amino acids. In DNA, the CDR3 is TGCGCCAGCAGCTTGACGGCAGGGGGCTTTCAGCCCCAGCATTTT. It yields the protein CASSLTAGGFQPQHF.

The chain has TRBV4-1 and TRBJ2-5, with 10 bases matching TRBD1. This CDR3 comprises 15 residues. Germline V gene data show CDR1 as MGHRA and CDR2 as YSYEKL. V trimming: 5 bases; J trimming: 5 bases; junction bases outside the gene matches: 8. The CDR3 reads CASSDDRGLQETQYF. CDR3 DNA: TGCGCCAGCAGCGACGACAGGGGGCTTCAGGAGACCCAGTACTTC.

This clone was counted only a few times. The chain has TRBV25-1 and TRBJ1-4, with TRBD1 identical over 7 bases. This CDR3 spans 13 amino acids. Losses at the gene ends were 10 bases for V and 8 bases for J; bases not matched to a gene: 10. Germline CDR1 and CDR2: MGHDK and SYGVNS. CDR3 nucleotide sequence: TGTGCCACCGTTGAGGGGGCTGGGGAAAAACTGTTTTTT. It yields the protein CATVEGAGEKLFF.

V and J are TRBV5-1 and TRBJ1-2; 8 nucleotides line up with TRBD1. V lost 2 bases to trimming and J lost 1 base; unmatched junction nucleotides: 10. The germline V gene has CDR1 SGHRS and CDR2 YFSETQ. The CDR3 is 17 amino acids. Written as DNA, the CDR3 is TGCGCCAGCAGCTTTTCCACTGGGACAGGATTTAACTATGGCTACACCTTC. This encodes CASSFSTGTGFNYGYTF.

This chain joins TRBV18 and TRBJ1-2, with D perhaps TRBD1 (5 bases). Trimming shortened V by 6 bases and J by 5 bases, and 16 bases separated the two germline ends. Germline CDR1 reads KGHSH; CDR2 reads LQKENI. This CDR3 is 14 amino acids long. CDR3 protein: CASSPGPVGYGYTF. The CDR3 nucleotides read TGTGCCAGCTCGCCAGGGCCGGTTGGATATGGCTACACCTTC.

The rearrangement uses TRBV14 and TRBJ2-2; maybe TRBD1 (5 bases). The CDR3 extends over 13 amino acids. Germline V gene data show CDR1 as SGHDN and CDR2 as FVKESK. V lost 8 bases and J lost 1, with 8 bases in between. The CDR3 coding sequence is TGTGCCAGCCAGCAGGGGAACACCGGGGAGCTGTTTTTT. This codes for CASQQGNTGELFF.

Turning to this clone: One end of the junction is discordant with germline, which a read error may explain. The V gene is TRBV9, the J gene TRBJ2-7, with 8 bases fitting TRBD2. Per the germline V gene, CDR1 is SGDLS and CDR2 is YYNGEE. The CDR3 spans 16 residues. The CDR3 reads CASSGPTGGRGEILHF. The CDR3 coding sequence is TGTGCCAGCAGCGGCCCGACCGGCGGGCGGGGGGAGATATTGCACTTC.